This T cell receptor beta chain emerged from a study of blood T cell repertoires in COVID-19. The overall study: Acute and convalescent COVID-19 samples came from the United States, Italy and Spain.

Generated by immunoSEQ multiplex PCR, the TCRdb table keeps only in-frame clones and is missing some. The repertoire holds 100,000 or so clones, with 87% as singletons. V was pared by 4 bases and J by 4 bases, with 14 bases between. Germline V gives CDR1 MNHEY, CDR2 SVGEGT. This CDR3 has 15 residues. Sequenced: peripheral blood. The J gene is TRBJ1-5, the V gene TRBV6-2 or TRBV6-3; perhaps TRBD1 as D (5 bases). This sequence originates from a middle-aged man with active COVID-19. CDR3 region: CASSLAGVLNQPQHF. The CDR3, as DNA: TGTGCCAGCAGTTTGGCGGGGGTACTAAATCAGCCCCAGCATTTT.